These T cell receptor beta chains were read from a single sample in a study of blood T cell repertoires in COVID-19. TCRdb keeps only in-frame clones here, not all; method: immunoSEQ multiplex PCR. The sample gives roughly 230,000 clones, around 87% of which show up once; 2.1% is in the top ten. Specimen: peripheral blood. Receptors were obtained from a woman in her sixties with COVID-19, enrolled during active disease. The CDR3 runs from the conserved cysteine through the conserved F or W. D genes are given only for firm matches. Not all rows give a size; the values are once, few, many and, for expanded clones, a class.

j_gene: TRBJ1-1; v_gene: TRBV6-6; abundance: NA; d_gene: TRBD1; CDR3nt: TGTGCCAGCAGTACCCAGGGGGGAACTGAAGCTTTCTTT; CDR3aa: CASSTQGGTEAFF
j_gene: TRBJ1-4; v_gene: TRBV5-8; abundance: NA; d_gene: TRBD1; CDR3nt: TGTGCCAGCAGCTTGGAAGTGACTCCAGGGGGCAAACTGTTTTTT; CDR3aa: CASSLEVTPGGKLFF
j_gene: TRBJ2-5; v_gene: TRBV19; abundance: NA; d_gene: NA; CDR3nt: TGTGCCAGCTCCCGGGTGCCTAAAGAGACCCAGTACTTC; CDR3aa: CASSRVPKETQYF
j_gene: TRBJ2-3; v_gene: TRBV7-9; abundance: NA; d_gene: TRBD2; CDR3nt: TGTGCCAGCAGCTTAGGCCCCGGGGGAGGGTCAGATACGCAGTATTTT; CDR3aa: CASSLGPGGGSDTQYF
j_gene: TRBJ1-6; v_gene: TRBV5-1; abundance: few; d_gene: TRBD1; CDR3nt: TGCGCCAGCAGCCCCGGGACAGGGGGCCGTAATTCACCCCTCCACTTT; CDR3aa: CASSPGTGGRNSPLHF
j_gene: TRBJ2-2; v_gene: TRBV3-1/TRBV3-2; abundance: NA; d_gene: NA; CDR3nt: TGTGCCAGCAGCCAAGCTCCCGCGCCAAACACCGGGGAGCTGTTTTTT; CDR3aa: CASSQAPAPNTGELFF
j_gene: TRBJ1-4; v_gene: TRBV27; abundance: NA; d_gene: TRBD1; CDR3nt: TGTGCCAGCAGAAATTCCTTACAGGGGAGTTATGAAAAACTGTTTTTT; CDR3aa: CASRNSLQGSYEKLFF
j_gene: TRBJ1-2; v_gene: TRBV2; abundance: few; d_gene: NA; CDR3nt: TGTGCCAGCAGTACGGACAGAAACTATGGCTACACCTTC; CDR3aa: CASSTDRNYGYTF
j_gene: TRBJ1-2; v_gene: TRBV4-2; abundance: few; d_gene: TRBD1; CDR3nt: TGTGCCAGCAGCCAAGTCCCACAGGGGGGACAGGACTATGGCTACACCTTC; CDR3aa: CASSQVPQGGQDYGYTF
j_gene: TRBJ2-5; v_gene: TRBV5-1; abundance: NA; d_gene: NA; CDR3nt: TGCGCCAGCAGATATGGGACTTCCCAAGAGACCCAGTACTTC; CDR3aa: CASRYGTSQETQYF
j_gene: TRBJ1-6; v_gene: TRBV6-5; abundance: many; d_gene: NA; CDR3nt: TGTGCCAGCAGTTACTCGTGGCAGGGTCATTCACCCCTCCACTTT; CDR3aa: CASSYSWQGHSPLHF
j_gene: TRBJ2-5; v_gene: TRBV6-1; abundance: NA; d_gene: TRBD2; CDR3nt: TGTGCCAGCAGTGAGGGGCACTCGGGAGGGACCCAGTACTTC; CDR3aa: CASSEGHSGGTQYF
j_gene: TRBJ2-5; v_gene: TRBV6-5; abundance: NA; d_gene: TRBD2; CDR3nt: TGTGCCAGCAGTCTCCTTAGCGGGGGTCGGGAGACCCAGTACTTC; CDR3aa: CASSLLSGGRETQYF
j_gene: TRBJ1-1; v_gene: TRBV27; abundance: NA; d_gene: NA; CDR3nt: TGTGCCAGCAGCCGGAGAGGCACTGAAGCTTTCTTT; CDR3aa: CASSRRGTEAFF
j_gene: TRBJ1-1; v_gene: TRBV7-8; abundance: NA; d_gene: NA; CDR3nt: TGTGCCAGCAGCTTAGGGTTGTTCGGAGGGCCTAACACTGAAGCTTTCTTT; CDR3aa: CASSLGLFGGPNTEAFF
j_gene: TRBJ1-2; v_gene: TRBV25-1; abundance: NA; d_gene: TRBD1; CDR3nt: TGTGCCAGCAGTGAGGGGGGGACAGGGAGCTATGGCTACACCTTC; CDR3aa: CASSEGGTGSYGYTF
j_gene: TRBJ1-1; v_gene: TRBV4-3; abundance: NA; d_gene: NA; CDR3nt: TGCGCCAGCAGCCCTTATATGAACACTGAAGCTTTCTTT; CDR3aa: CASSPYMNTEAFF
j_gene: TRBJ1-1; v_gene: TRBV29-1; abundance: NA; d_gene: NA; CDR3nt: TGCAGCGTTGGAATCACCCCCAGGGGTAACACTGAAGCTTTCTTT; CDR3aa: CSVGITPRGNTEAFF
j_gene: TRBJ2-1; v_gene: TRBV5-1; abundance: NA; d_gene: TRBD2; CDR3nt: TGCGCCAGCAGCTTGTGGGTGGTGGGGACTAGCGGCTCCTACAATGAGCAGTTCTTC; CDR3aa: CASSLWVVGTSGSYNEQFF
j_gene: TRBJ1-6; v_gene: TRBV7-3; abundance: NA; d_gene: NA; CDR3nt: TGTGCCAGCAGCTTAAGTCACGGGGTGGGGTCACCCCTCCACTTT; CDR3aa: CASSLSHGVGSPLHF
j_gene: TRBJ2-1; v_gene: TRBV7-9; abundance: NA; d_gene: NA; CDR3nt: TGTGCCAGCAGCTTAAGGGGTACGGGCTGGATTGGGGATGAGCAGTTCTTC; CDR3aa: CASSLRGTGWIGDEQFF
j_gene: TRBJ1-1; v_gene: TRBV5-1; abundance: NA; d_gene: NA; CDR3nt: TGCGCCAGCAGTTCCCAGGGGAGCACTGAAGCTTTCTTT; CDR3aa: CASSSQGSTEAFF
j_gene: TRBJ2-3; v_gene: TRBV24-1; abundance: NA; d_gene: NA; CDR3nt: TGTGCCACCAGTGATGGAGTCACAGATACGCAGTATTTT; CDR3aa: CATSDGVTDTQYF
j_gene: TRBJ1-1; v_gene: TRBV6-5; abundance: NA; d_gene: NA; CDR3nt: TGTGCCAGCAGCCCGAAAGGGGACACTGAAGCTTTCTTT; CDR3aa: CASSPKGDTEAFF
j_gene: TRBJ2-1; v_gene: TRBV7-9; abundance: once; d_gene: NA; CDR3nt: TGTGCCAGCAGCTTTGAGGAGTACAATGAGCAGTTCTTC; CDR3aa: CASSFEEYNEQFF
j_gene: TRBJ2-5; v_gene: TRBV7-2; abundance: NA; d_gene: NA; CDR3nt: TGTGCCAGCAGCTTAGTCAAAACAGGTACCCAGTACTTC; CDR3aa: CASSLVKTGTQYF
j_gene: TRBJ2-3; v_gene: TRBV7-9; abundance: NA; d_gene: NA; CDR3nt: TGTGCCAGCAGCTTAACCGGGGGTAGCACAGATACGCAGTATTTT; CDR3aa: CASSLTGGSTDTQYF
j_gene: TRBJ1-1; v_gene: TRBV5-6; abundance: NA; d_gene: NA; CDR3nt: TGTGCCAGCAGCCGGGTATGGATTATAGAACAGGGCACTGAAGCTTTCTTT; CDR3aa: CASSRVWIIEQGTEAFF
j_gene: TRBJ1-3; v_gene: TRBV3-1/TRBV3-2; abundance: NA; d_gene: NA; CDR3nt: TGTGCCAGCAGCCCAAGTGCGGCCTTACTCTCTGGAAACACCATATATTTT; CDR3aa: CASSPSAALLSGNTIYF
j_gene: TRBJ2-2; v_gene: TRBV5-1; abundance: many; d_gene: TRBD2; CDR3nt: TGCGCCAGCAGCTTGCCGGGGGGGCCCACCGGGGAGCTGTTTTTT; CDR3aa: CASSLPGGPTGELFF
j_gene: TRBJ2-5; v_gene: TRBV7-2; abundance: NA; d_gene: NA; CDR3nt: TGTGCCAGCAGACAGGGACCTCAAGAGACCCAGTACTTC; CDR3aa: CASRQGPQETQYF
j_gene: TRBJ1-1; v_gene: TRBV19; abundance: NA; d_gene: NA; CDR3nt: TGTGCCAGTAGTATATTCCTGCAGGTCGAAGCTTTCTTT; CDR3aa: CASSIFLQVEAFF
j_gene: TRBJ2-1; v_gene: TRBV13; abundance: NA; d_gene: TRBD2; CDR3nt: TGTGCCAGCACCGGCGGGAGTGAGCAGTTCTTC; CDR3aa: CASTGGSEQFF
j_gene: TRBJ1-4; v_gene: TRBV29-1; abundance: NA; d_gene: NA; CDR3nt: TGCAGCGCCCAGGGAATGGGTAATGAAAAACTGTTTTTT; CDR3aa: CSAQGMGNEKLFF
j_gene: TRBJ1-3; v_gene: TRBV7-6; abundance: NA; d_gene: TRBD1; CDR3nt: TGTGCCAGCAGCTTAGCGCCCCCAGGGGGCTCTGGAAACACCATATATTTT; CDR3aa: CASSLAPPGGSGNTIYF
j_gene: TRBJ2-1; v_gene: TRBV5-1; abundance: NA; d_gene: TRBD1; CDR3nt: TGCGCCAGCAGCGGCGGGACAGGGTACAATGAGCAGTTCTTC; CDR3aa: CASSGGTGYNEQFF
j_gene: TRBJ2-7; v_gene: TRBV11-3; abundance: NA; d_gene: NA; CDR3nt: TGTGCCAGCAGCCTCGCGCAGGGGTACGAGCAGTACTTC; CDR3aa: CASSLAQGYEQYF
j_gene: TRBJ1-5; v_gene: TRBV9; abundance: once; d_gene: TRBD1; CDR3nt: TGTGCCAGCAGCGTATCAGGGGGTCATCAGCCCCAGCATTTT; CDR3aa: CASSVSGGHQPQHF
j_gene: TRBJ1-5; v_gene: TRBV9; abundance: NA; d_gene: NA; CDR3nt: TGTGCCAGCAGCGTAGGGGCGGGGGATGGACAGCCCCAGCATTTT; CDR3aa: CASSVGAGDGQPQHF
j_gene: TRBJ2-4; v_gene: TRBV4-2; abundance: NA; d_gene: NA; CDR3nt: TGTGCCAGCAGCCAAGATGCCCGGGGGTTTCTAGCCAAAAACATTCAGTACTTC; CDR3aa: CASSQDARGFLAKNIQYF
j_gene: TRBJ2-7; v_gene: TRBV10-3; abundance: NA; d_gene: NA; CDR3nt: TGTGCCATCAGTGTAGTAGGGGTCCCTACCGAGCAGTACTTC; CDR3aa: CAISVVGVPTEQYF